Shown below are 13 T cell receptor beta chains from a single sample sequenced in a study of CDR3 diversity in severe acne. TCRdb redid the calling of the PCR reads with MiXCR, one entry per CDR3 protein. Among approximately 90,000 distinct CDR3 sequences, approximately 49% were seen once, and the ten largest hold 9.5% to 13%. Material for sequencing was blood. The source is a male donor with severe acne vulgaris.

The V gene is TRBV7-8, the J gene TRBJ1-6; 7 bases line up with TRBD1. The ends lost 4 bases at V and 10 bases at J; junction bases unmatched: 7. This CDR3 is built from 14 residues. The germline gives CDR1 SGHVS, CDR2 FQNEAQ. CDR3 nucleotides: TGTGCCAGCAGCTCCGGGACAGCTTCATCACCCCTCCACTTT. As protein: CASSSGTASSPLHF. The whole variable domain, remainder taken from reference TRBV7-8 and TRBJ1-6, is GAGVSQSPRYKVAKRGQDVALRCDPISGHVSLFWYQQALGQGPEFLTYFQNEAQLDKSGLPSDRFFAERPEGSVSTLKIQRTQQEDSAVYLCASSSGTASSPLHFGNGTRLTVT.

As DNA, the CDR3 is TGTGCCAGCAGTTGGACAGGGTTCGAGCAGTACTTC. This sequence encodes CASSWTGFEQYF. The V and J genes are TRBV25-1 and TRBJ2-7, with TRBD1 matching 8 bases. Germline CDR1 reads MGHDK; CDR2 reads SYGVNS. Trimming cost V 5 bases and J 6 bases; bases outside gene matches: 3. The CDR3 runs 12 residues.

The chain is built from TRBV2 and TRBJ2-2; 7 nucleotides agree with TRBD1. Germline V gene lookup returns CDR1 SNHLY and CDR2 FYNNEI. The CDR3 totals 15 residues. The junction had 13 bases not matched to a gene; V was cut back by 8 bases and J by 7 bases. The CDR3 DNA sequence: TGTGCCAGCCGGATCCCAGGGGGATTAGTCGGGGAGCTGTTTTTT. Its protein product is CASRIPGGLVGELFF.

At least ten counts were recorded for this clonotype. The chain employs TRBV7-8 and TRBJ1-1, with a tentative D call TRBD1 (6 bases). This CDR3 is built from 14 residues. Germline loops: CDR1 SGHVS, CDR2 FQNEAQ. Between the trimmed V and J ends, which lost 4 bases and 0 bases, there was a span of 9 bases. The CDR3 nucleotides are TGTGCCAGCAGCTCGGACAGACTGAACACTGAAGCTTTCTTT. It codes for CASSSDRLNTEAFF.

V gene TRBV9 combines with J gene TRBJ1-2; tentatively, D is TRBD1 (5 bases). CDR1 and CDR2 from the germline V gene are SGDLS and YYNGEE. CDR3 length equals 12 residues. The V gene lost 2 bases and the J gene lost 4 bases, with 6 bases spanning the gap. CDR3 nucleotide sequence: TGTGCCAGCAGCGTTGGGGGCTATGGCTACACCTTC. Translating gives CASSVGGYGYTF.

The chain's CDR3 is CASSPDGYSGNTIYF. The CDR3 coding sequence is TGTGCCAGCTCACCCGACGGCTACTCTGGAAACACCATATATTTT. The chain has TRBV18 and TRBJ1-3; D unresolved. Trimming took off 3 bases at V and 0 bases at J, with 9 bases between the two ends. Germline loops: CDR1 KGHSH, CDR2 LQKENI. This CDR3 region has 15 residues.

This clonotype was counted only a few times. This sequence joins TRBV28 and TRBJ2-5; D is unclear. This CDR3 region has 13 residues. The V and J ends lost 8 bases and 3 bases respectively, with 13 bases between them. Per germline, CDR1 MDHEN and CDR2 SYDVKM. This CDR3 reads CASGWRQEETQYF. CDR3 sequence (DNA): TGTGCCAGCGGTTGGCGGCAGGAAGAGACCCAGTACTTC.

This clonotype was recorded at least ten times. The chain carries TRBV20-1 and TRBJ2-7; TRBD2 might be the D (7 bases). The CDR3 consists of 15 residues. The germline gives CDR1 DFQATT, CDR2 SNEGSKA (reference sequence). Trimming shortened V by 2 bases and J by 2 bases, and 16 bases separated the two germline ends. The DNA for the CDR3 is TGCAGTGCTAGACCCTTAGGGGGGAGGGCCTACGAGCAGTACTTC. It yields the protein CSARPLGGRAYEQYF.

The chain uses TRBV6-2 or TRBV6-3 and TRBJ2-7; 9 bases are a match to TRBD1. The CDR3 runs to 15 residues. The V segment lost 2 bases and the J segment 0 bases; nucleotides outside the gene matches: 2. Germline V gene sequence: CDR1 MNHEY, CDR2 SVGEGT. The CDR3 region is CASSYGTGSSYEQYF. In DNA form, the CDR3 reads TGTGCCAGCAGTTACGGGACAGGGAGCTCCTACGAGCAGTACTTC.

The rearrangement links TRBV7-2 to TRBJ1-1, with a tentative D call TRBD1 (5 bases). Germline V gene lookup returns CDR1 SGHTA and CDR2 FQGNSA. The CDR3 covers 15 residues. V lost 5 bases and J lost 4, with 17 bases in between. CDR3 in amino acids: CASSHREGLGTEAFF. Written as DNA, the CDR3 is TGTGCCAGCAGCCATCGCGAGGGGCTGGGCACTGAAGCTTTCTTT.

There are many counts of this clonotype. V usage is TRBV20-1 and J usage is TRBJ2-5; TRBD2 aligns across 12 bases. V was pared by 5 bases and J by 1 base, with 2 bases of the junction left unmatched. Per germline, CDR1 DFQATT and CDR2 SNEGSKA (reference sequence). The CDR3 runs to 14 residues. The CDR3: CSAWTSGTQETQYF. As DNA, the CDR3 is TGCAGTGCTTGGACTAGCGGGACCCAAGAGACCCAGTACTTC.

The chain carries TRBV7-2 and TRBJ2-5, with D perhaps TRBD2 (6 bases). Deletions cut 3 bases from V and 9 bases from J, with 14 bases between. Germline values: CDR1 SGHTA, CDR2 FQGNSA. CDR3 length: 13 residues. CDR3: CASSLGLNQPQYF. For the CDR3, the DNA is TGTGCCAGCAGCTTGGGACTCAATCAGCCCCAGTACTTC.

By proportion, this clonotype is medium-sized. This chain connects TRBV7-2 to TRBJ2-1, with a weak D call TRBD1 (6 bases). This CDR3 contains 13 residues. Trimming left V 2 bases short and J 8 bases short, with 10 bases between. Germline V CDR1 and CDR2: SGHTA, FQGNSA. In DNA, the CDR3 is TGTGCCAGCAGCTTAACAGGGTTCGATGAGCAGTTCTTC. Its protein is CASSLTGFDEQFF.